Here is one T cell receptor beta chain with its context. Only in-frame clones appear in the TCRdb table, and some are missing; sequencing was by immunoSEQ multiplex PCR. This table has 200,000 to 300,000 clones, 87% appearing once. The sample belongs to a study of blood T cell repertoires in COVID-19. About the study: Acute and convalescent COVID-19 specimens originated in the United States, Italy and Spain. PBMCs, B-cell-depleted T cells, or T cells were the source of the cDNA or gDNA that made up the material.

The CDR3 is 17 residues long. Germline V CDR1 and CDR2: SEHNR, FQNEAQ (reference sequence). V was cut by 5 bases and J by 3 bases, with 22 bases left in between. The chain has TRBV7-9 and TRBJ1-1; D possibly corresponds to TRBD1 (6 bases). The specimen was peripheral blood. This receptor was taken from a woman in her forties who had recovered from COVID-19. CDR3 region: CASSVRTAYFGHTEAFF. CDR3 nucleotides: TGTGCCAGCAGCGTCAGGACAGCTTATTTTGGCCACACTGAAGCTTTCTTT.